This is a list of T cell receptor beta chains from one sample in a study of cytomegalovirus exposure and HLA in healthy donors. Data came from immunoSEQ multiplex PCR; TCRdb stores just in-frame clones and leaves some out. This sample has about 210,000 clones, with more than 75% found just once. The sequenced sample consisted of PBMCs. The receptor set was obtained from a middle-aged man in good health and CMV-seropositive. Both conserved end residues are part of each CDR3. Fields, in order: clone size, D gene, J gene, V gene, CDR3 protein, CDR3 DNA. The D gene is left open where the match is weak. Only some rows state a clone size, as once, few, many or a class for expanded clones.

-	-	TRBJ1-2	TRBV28	CASSFPDQVDYGYTF	TGTGCCAGCAGTTTTCCGGATCAGGTGGACTATGGCTACACCTTC
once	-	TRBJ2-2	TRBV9	CASSVLSGGTGELFF	TGTGCCAGCAGCGTACTCTCCGGGGGCACCGGGGAGCTGTTTTTT
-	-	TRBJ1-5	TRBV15	CATSGGRGSSNQPQHF	TGTGCCACCAGCGGGGGCAGGGGCTCATCAAATCAGCCCCAGCATTTT
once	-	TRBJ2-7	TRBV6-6	CASTGSAAEAYEQYF	TGTGCCAGCACCGGATCTGCGGCCGAGGCCTACGAGCAGTACTTC
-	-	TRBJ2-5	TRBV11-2	CASRPAVPGETQYF	TGTGCCAGCAGGCCCGCGGTTCCGGGGGAGACCCAGTACTTC
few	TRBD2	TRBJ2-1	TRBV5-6	CASSLSGRAYEQFF	TGTGCCAGCAGCTTGAGCGGGAGGGCCTATGAGCAGTTCTTC
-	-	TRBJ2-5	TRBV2	CASTQGQDQETQYF	TGTGCCAGCACCCAGGGACAAGACCAAGAGACCCAGTACTTC
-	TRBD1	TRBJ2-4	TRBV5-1	CASSLGHQGDIQYF	TGCGCCAGCAGCTTGGGACATCAGGGGGACATTCAGTACTTC
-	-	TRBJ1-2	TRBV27	CASRLPDSLYGYTF	TGTGCCAGCAGGCTCCCTGACAGTCTCTATGGCTACACCTTC
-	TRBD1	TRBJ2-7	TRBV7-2	CASSTGAYEQYF	TGTGCCAGTTCGACAGGGGCATACGAGCAGTACTTC
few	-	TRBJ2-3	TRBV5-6	CASSLLADTQYF	TGTGCCAGCAGCTTACTGGCAGATACGCAGTATTTT
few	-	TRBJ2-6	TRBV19	CASSIDRSGANVLTF	TGTGCCAGTAGTATCGACAGATCTGGGGCCAACGTCCTGACTTTC
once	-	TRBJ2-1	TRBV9	CASSPPAYNEQFF	TGTGCCAGCAGCCCCCCCGCGTACAATGAGCAGTTCTTC
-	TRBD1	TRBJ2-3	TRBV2	CASSTGTGSTDTQYF	TGTGCCAGCAGTACCGGGACAGGGAGCACAGATACGCAGTATTTT
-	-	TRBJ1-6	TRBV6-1	CASTLLDSSPLHF	TGTGCCAGCACTCTACTGGACAGCTCACCCCTCCACTTT
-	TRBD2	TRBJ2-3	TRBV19	CASSIGASGSTDTQYF	TGTGCCAGTAGTATAGGAGCTAGCGGGAGCACAGATACGCAGTATTTT
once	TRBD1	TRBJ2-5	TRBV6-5	CASRTGVGTQYF	TGTGCCAGCAGAACAGGGGTAGGGACCCAGTACTTC
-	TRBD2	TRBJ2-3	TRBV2	CASSRTSGRGTTDTQYF	TGTGCCAGTTCCAGGACTAGCGGGAGAGGGACCACAGATACGCAGTATTTT
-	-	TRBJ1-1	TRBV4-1	CASRIGSGIGTEAFF	TGCGCCAGCAGAATTGGTTCAGGGATTGGGACTGAAGCTTTCTTT